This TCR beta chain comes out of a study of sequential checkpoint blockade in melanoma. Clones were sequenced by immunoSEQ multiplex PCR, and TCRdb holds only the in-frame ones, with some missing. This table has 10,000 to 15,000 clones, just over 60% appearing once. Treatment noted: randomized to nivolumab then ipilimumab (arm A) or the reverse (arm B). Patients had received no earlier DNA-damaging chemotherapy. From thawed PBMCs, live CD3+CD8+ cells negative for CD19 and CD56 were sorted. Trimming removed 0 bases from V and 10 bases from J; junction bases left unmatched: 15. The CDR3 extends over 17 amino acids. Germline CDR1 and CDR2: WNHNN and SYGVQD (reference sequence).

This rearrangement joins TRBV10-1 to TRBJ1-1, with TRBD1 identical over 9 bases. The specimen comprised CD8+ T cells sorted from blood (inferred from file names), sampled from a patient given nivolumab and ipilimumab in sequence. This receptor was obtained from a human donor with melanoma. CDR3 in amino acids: CASSESSGQGPPKGAFF. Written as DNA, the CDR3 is TGCGCCAGCAGTGAGTCTTCGGGACAGGGTCCGCCGAAGGGAGCTTTCTTT.